What follows are 23 T cell receptor beta chains derived from one specimen sequenced in a study of CD4 T cells in relation to SARS-CoV-2 and coronaviruses. Clones were sequenced by immunoSEQ multiplex PCR, and TCRdb holds only the in-frame ones, with some missing. The repertoire holds 40,000 to 50,000 clones, with approximately 80% as singletons. These TCRs' antigens remain unknown. The sample taken for sequencing was naive CD4+ T cells from PBMCs, cultured in vitro. Regarding subset: naive CD4+ T cells isolated by negative enrichment. All receptors come from an adult with COVID-19.

This chain links TRBV6-2 or TRBV6-3 with TRBJ1-6, with no clear D. From germline, CDR1 is MNHEY and CDR2 SVGEGT. This CDR3 has 20 residues. With 0 bases removed from V and 0 bases from J, the gap between germline ends came to 18 bases. CDR3 DNA sequence: TGTGCCAGCAGTTACTCGACAAGAGGAGCAACGAGCTCCTATAATTCACCCCTCCACTTT. This sequence encodes CASSYSTRGATSSYNSPLHF.

The V gene is TRBV29-1, the J gene TRBJ2-1; 7 bases line up with TRBD2. The CDR3 length is 14 residues. The germline gives CDR1 SQVTM, CDR2 ANQGSEA. V lost 7 bases to trimming and J lost 1 base; unmatched junction nucleotides: 7. CDR3 nucleotide sequence: TGCAGCGCCACACTAGCGAAATCCTACAATGAGCAGTTCTTC. The encoded protein is CSATLAKSYNEQFF.

The V call is TRBV29-1, the J call TRBJ1-2; 7 bases map to TRBD1. CDR1 is SQVTM and CDR2 is ANQGSEA in the germline V gene. This CDR3 region has 14 residues. The ends lost 2 bases at V and 2 bases at J; junction bases unmatched: 5. DNA for the CDR3: TGCAGCGTTGAAAACAGGGGCAAGAACTATGGCTACACCTTC. Protein sequence: CSVENRGKNYGYTF.

The chain carries TRBV5-1 and TRBJ2-5, with a possible D match to TRBD2 (7 bases). The CDR3 runs 15 residues. V lost 4 bases, J lost 4 bases, and 17 bases lay in between. The germline gives CDR1 SGHRS, CDR2 YFSETQ. The CDR3: CASSTGGQRGETQYF. The DNA of the CDR3 is TGCGCCAGCAGCACCGGCGGACAGCGGGGAGAGACCCAGTACTTC.

The CDR3 region has the DNA TGTGCCAGCAGCCCATACACCTCCAATGAGCAGTTCTTC. It codes for CASSPYTSNEQFF. V usage is TRBV7-3 and J usage is TRBJ2-1, with D unresolved. V was clipped by 5 bases and J by 6 bases, with 11 bases between them. The CDR3 runs to 13 residues. Germline V gene sequence: CDR1 SGHTA, CDR2 FQGTGA.

CDR3 nucleotide sequence: TGTGCCAGCAGCCCCCGGACAGGGGATGACTACGAGCAGTACTTC. Protein: CASSPRTGDDYEQYF. V is TRBV7-9 and J is TRBJ2-7; 9 bases are a match to TRBD1. CDR3 length: 15 amino acids. Per the germline V gene, CDR1 is SEHNR and CDR2 is FQNEAQ (reference sequence). The ends lost 5 bases at V and 3 bases at J; junction bases unmatched: 8.

V and J are TRBV7-6 and TRBJ2-2, with a tentative D call TRBD1 (5 bases). V dropped 5 bases and J dropped 5 bases, with 27 bases sitting between them. The CDR3 has 19 amino acids. Germline values: CDR1 SGHVS, CDR2 FNYEAQ. CDR3 DNA: TGTGCCAGCAGCACAGACTGGGGCCCAGCGATCCGGATTACCGGGGAGCTGTTTTTT. It yields the protein CASSTDWGPAIRITGELFF.

The chain has TRBV7-2 and TRBJ2-5; 9 bases match TRBD1. The CDR3 consists of 15 residues. Germline CDR1 reads SGHTA; CDR2 reads FQGNSA. Trimming cost V 2 bases and J 5 bases; bases outside gene matches: 6. CDR3 DNA: TGTGCCAGCAGCTTAATGGGACAGGGCTGGGAGACCCAGTACTTC. This sequence encodes CASSLMGQGWETQYF.

The gene calls are TRBV3-1 (or the pseudogene TRBV3-2) and TRBJ2-1, with D tentatively TRBD2 (5 bases). The germline V and J ends were trimmed by 5 bases and 0 bases, with 17 bases remaining between them. The germline V gene encodes CDR1 LGHDT and CDR2 YNNKEL (reference sequence). This CDR3 has 17 residues. CDR3 in DNA: TGTGCCAGCAGCGCCGCGTCAGTGGCGGGCTCCTACAATGAGCAGTTCTTC. This sequence encodes CASSAASVAGSYNEQFF.

This chain links TRBV15 with TRBJ2-5, with 10 bases lining up with TRBD1. Germline V gene lookup returns CDR1 LNHNV and CDR2 YYDKDF (reference sequence). This CDR3 is built from 14 residues. The J segment lost 4 bases and the V segment lost 3 bases, leaving 2 bases of the junction unmatched. The CDR3: CATSRGQGIETQYF. CDR3 coding DNA: TGTGCCACCAGCAGGGGACAGGGGATAGAGACCCAGTACTTC.

This clone was observed a single time. The V and J genes are TRBV10-3 and TRBJ1-1; D is perhaps TRBD1 (6 bases). Germline V lookup: CDR1 ENHRY, CDR2 SYGVKD. V dropped 9 bases and J dropped 5 bases, with 13 bases sitting between them. CDR3 length: 12 residues. In nucleotides, the CDR3 is TGTGCCATACAGGGTGGAGGAACTGAAGCTTTCTTT. It encodes CAIQGGGTEAFF.

This chain uses TRBV7-9 with TRBJ1-3; D is unresolved. The CDR3 runs 15 residues. V lost 1 base and J lost 4, with 11 bases in between. Per germline, CDR1 SEHNR and CDR2 FQNEAQ (reference sequence). The CDR3 is CASSLGGVVGNTIYF. The CDR3 DNA sequence: TGTGCCAGCAGCTTAGGTGGAGTGGTCGGAAACACCATATATTTT.

The chain carries TRBV28 and TRBJ2-3; no definite D call. V was cut by 6 bases and J by 4 bases, with 20 bases left in between. From germline, CDR1 is MDHEN and CDR2 SYDVKM. The CDR3 has 16 residues. The CDR3 sequence is CASSRKVDSVADTQYF. CDR3 DNA: TGTGCCAGCAGCCGCAAGGTTGACTCCGTGGCAGATACGCAGTATTTT.

The V call is TRBV19, the J call TRBJ2-7; 10 bases line up with TRBD2. CDR1 is LNHDA, CDR2 SQIVND, per germline (reference sequence). J was trimmed by 0 bases and V by 6 bases; bases with no gene match: 14. The CDR3 consists of 18 residues. In DNA, the CDR3 is TGTGCCAGTAGCGCAACGGGGACTAGCGTAATAAGCTCCTACGAGCAGTACTTC. Amino acid sequence: CASSATGTSVISSYEQYF.

V and J are TRBV28 and TRBJ2-1; D is unresolved. V was shortened by 6 bases and J by 7 bases, with 7 bases between the two germline ends. The CDR3 length is 11 residues. From germline, CDR1 is MDHEN and CDR2 SYDVKM. The CDR3 region has the DNA TGTGCCAGCAGCTCAGATAATGAGCAGTTCTTC. It codes for CASSSDNEQFF.

The chain joins TRBV18 to TRBJ1-1; D is perhaps TRBD1 (5 bases). The germline V and J ends were trimmed by 6 bases and 2 bases, with 10 bases remaining between them. CDR1 is KGHSH and CDR2 is LQKENI in the germline V gene. This CDR3 comprises 13 residues. CDR3 sequence (DNA): TGTGCCAGCTCGTCGGGGCGAAACACTGAAGCTTTCTTT. Translation gives CASSSGRNTEAFF.

The chain uses TRBV10-3 and TRBJ1-1; 7 positions match TRBD1. Germline CDR1 reads ENHRY; CDR2 reads SYGVKD. CDR3 length equals 15 residues. Unmatched junction bases numbered 3, after V lost 0 bases and J lost 2 bases. This CDR3 is CAISESRTGNTEAFF. CDR3 bases: TGTGCCATCAGTGAGTCTCGGACAGGTAACACTGAAGCTTTCTTT.

The rearrangement joins TRBV19 to TRBJ2-3; 10 bases line up with TRBD1. The length of the CDR3 is 15 residues. Trimming removed 4 bases from V and 6 bases from J; junction bases left unmatched: 7. Germline values: CDR1 LNHDA, CDR2 SQIVND (reference sequence). Written as DNA, the CDR3 is TGTGCCAGTAGTAGGTCGACAGGGGGCATGGATACGCAGTATTTT. It encodes CASSRSTGGMDTQYF.

This rearrangement joins TRBV7-2 to TRBJ2-7; 7 nucleotides line up with TRBD2. Germline-derived CDR1 and CDR2 are SGHTA and FQGNSA. The CDR3 runs to 14 residues. V shed 6 bases and J 6 bases; nucleotides not matched to a gene: 11. The CDR3 reads CASSWEGPLSEQYF. CDR3 bases: TGTGCCAGCAGTTGGGAGGGGCCTCTTAGCGAGCAGTACTTC.

This chain joins TRBV7-2 and TRBJ1-2, with D hard to call. The ends were cut back, 1 base at V and 1 base at J, with 16 bases in the middle. The CDR3 totals 17 residues. The germline gives CDR1 SGHTA, CDR2 FQGNSA. For the CDR3, the DNA is TGTGCCAGCAGCTTAGGCAAAGGACGGAGCTTTAACTATGGCTACACCTTC. It codes for CASSLGKGRSFNYGYTF. The variable domain in full, with the rest retrieved from reference TRBV7-2 and TRBJ1-2, is GAGVSQSPSNKVTEKGKDVELRCDPISGHTALYWYRQSLGQGLEFLIYFQGNSAPDKSGLPSDRFSAERTGGSVSTLTIQRTQQEDSAVYLCASSLGKGRSFNYGYTFGSGTRLTVV.

The V gene is TRBV6-5, the J gene TRBJ1-1, with 7 bases that match TRBD1. The CDR3 extends over 15 amino acids. The germline CDR1 and CDR2 sequences are MNHEY and SVGAGI. The ends lost 0 bases at V and 5 bases at J; junction bases unmatched: 6. CDR3 nucleotide sequence: TGTGCCAGCAGTTACTCGACGGTACAGGGGACTGAAGCTTTCTTT. Translation gives CASSYSTVQGTEAFF.

V usage is TRBV19 and J usage is TRBJ2-3; possibly TRBD2 for D (6 bases). Trimming removed 9 bases at V and 2 bases at J, with 12 bases between. The CDR3 is made up of 13 amino acids. Germline CDR1 is LNHDA and CDR2 is SQIVND (reference sequence). The chain's CDR3 is CASGDSHTDTQYF. CDR3 sequence (DNA): TGTGCCAGCGGGGACTCCCACACAGATACGCAGTATTTT.

This clone came up a few times. The gene calls are TRBV2 and TRBJ1-6; a possible D gene is TRBD1 (6 bases). V dropped 7 bases and J dropped 9 bases, with 16 bases sitting between them. The CDR3 totals 14 residues. Germline-derived CDR1 and CDR2 are SNHLY and FYNNEI. CDR3 bases: TGTGCCAGCATCCAGGGGCAGGGTGGTTCACCCCTCCACTTT. Translated: CASIQGQGGSPLHF. Based on the CDR3 plus reference TRBV2 and TRBJ1-6, the full variable domain is EPEVTQTPSHQVTQMGQEVILRCVPISNHLYFYWYRQILGQKVEFLVSFYNNEISEKSEIFDDQFSVERPDGSNFTLKIRSTKLEDSAMYFCASIQGQGGSPLHFGNGTRLTVT.